This TCR beta chain was retrieved from a study of beta chain features in type 1 diabetes. Notes on the study in general: Researchers report that Type 1 diabetes patients had moderately but significantly shorter TCRB CDR3s across all four CD4+ subsets.

The entirety of the isolated RNA underwent reverse transcription, so expressed TCRB transcripts were sequenced. TCRdb's table, derived via immunoSEQ multiplex PCR, lists solely in-frame clones and lacks some. The repertoire has under 300,000 clones, around 9.9% of them found once; the top ten carry around 0.018%. Sorting of CD4+ naive, central memory, regulatory and stem cell-like memory cells was performed via CD45RO/CCR7/CD25/CD127/CD95/CD27. The CDR3 has 15 residues. Germline CDR1 SGDLS, CDR2 YYNGEE. Trimming took off 0 bases at V and 0 bases at J, with 7 bases between the two ends. As for this clone: Antigen specificity is unknown. Other nucleotide sequences in the sample specify the same CDR3.

Sequenced input: naive CD4+ T cells from blood. The chain is built from TRBV9 and TRBJ2-1; weak D call: TRBD2 (5 bases). The receptor was isolated from a young man with type 1 diabetes. The CDR3 reads CASSVGGGSYNEQFF. The CDR3 DNA follows: TGTGCCAGCAGCGTAGGAGGAGGCTCCTACAATGAGCAGTTCTTC.